These T cell receptor beta chains were read from a single sample in a study of control samples from healthy donors and cancer patients. Assay used: immunoSEQ multiplex PCR; TCRdb lists only in-frame clones, some missing. The sample has 55,000 to 90,000 clones, about 80% seen once. Sequences were obtained from blood. The receptors were sampled from a man aged 45-60 years in good health. Each CDR3 is given with its conserved first and last residue. The D gene is left open where the match is weak. The listing skips clone size in some rows; elsewhere it reads once, few, many or a size class.

j_call clone_size v_call d_call cdr3_nt cdr3_aa
TRBJ1-4 - TRBV3-1/TRBV3-2 - TGTGCCAGCAGCCAAGAGCTCGGTGGGAGTGAAAAACTGTTTTTT CASSQELGGSEKLFF
TRBJ1-2 once TRBV6-1 - TGTGCCAGCAGTGAATTTAGATTCTATGGCTACACCTTC CASSEFRFYGYTF
TRBJ2-2 - TRBV11-2 TRBD1 TGTGCCAGCAGCCGACAGGGGAACACCGGGGAGCTGTTTTTT CASSRQGNTGELFF
TRBJ2-7 few TRBV5-6 - TGTGCCAGCAGCTCCAACCTCGTTGGCTACGAGCAGTACTTC CASSSNLVGYEQYF
TRBJ1-6 - TRBV2 - TGTGCCAGCAGCAACCCCCGAGAGGGAACCAACTATAATTCACCCCTCCACTTT CASSNPREGTNYNSPLHF
TRBJ2-4 - TRBV19 - TGTGCCAGTAGTCCAGGGGTCAGAAACATTCAGTACTTC CASSPGVRNIQYF
TRBJ2-1 - TRBV4-3 TRBD2 TGCGCCAGCAGCCAAGAGCTAGGACTAGCGGGAGAGGAGTTCTTC CASSQELGLAGEEFF
TRBJ2-3 - TRBV5-6 TRBD2 TGTGCCAGCAGCTTGACTAGCGGGGGTAACTGGGATACAGATACGCAGTATTTT CASSLTSGGNWDTDTQYF
TRBJ2-7 - TRBV9 TRBD1 TGTGCCAGCAGCGCGGGGACAGGGGTAGGCTACGAGCAGTACTTC CASSAGTGVGYEQYF
TRBJ1-1 - TRBV6-1 - TGTGCCAGCAGTGAACACGGCAGACCCGTGAACACTGAAGCTTTCTTT CASSEHGRPVNTEAFF
TRBJ1-1 - TRBV28 - TGTGCCAGCAGGGGGAAACCTGAAGCTTTCTTT CASRGKPEAFF
TRBJ2-5 - TRBV7-9 TRBD2 TGTGCCAGCAGCTTAGGCCTAGCGGGGGGATCCCAAGAGACCCAGTACTTC CASSLGLAGGSQETQYF
TRBJ1-6 - TRBV12-5 - TGTGCTAGTGGTTTGGAGGATGGCTCACCCCTCCACTTT CASGLEDGSPLHF
TRBJ2-3 once TRBV6-6 - TGTGCCAGCAGGGGGTTCGCTAGCACAGATACGCAGTATTTT CASRGFASTDTQYF
TRBJ1-2 - TRBV11-2 - TGTGCCAGCAGCTTATTGGCGGGGACCGATGGCTACACCTTC CASSLLAGTDGYTF
TRBJ2-7 - TRBV5-1 - TGCGCCAGCAGCTTAAACGCGGGTGTGGGCGAGCAGTACTTC CASSLNAGVGEQYF
TRBJ1-1 - TRBV5-1 TRBD1 TGCGCCAGCAGCATGACACAGGGGTGGTTGAACACTGAAGCTTTCTTT CASSMTQGWLNTEAFF
TRBJ2-7 - TRBV5-6 - TGTGCCAGCAGCTTTTATCGGGGCGAGCAGTACTTC CASSFYRGEQYF